The 22 T cell receptor beta chains reported below all come from one sample, sequenced in a study of blood T cell repertoires in COVID-19. Sequencing was performed with immunoSEQ multiplex PCR; in TCRdb, only in-frame clones are kept and a portion is missing. Counted here are about 70,000 clones, roughly four fifths occurring once; the ten biggest clones make up 1.8%. The sequenced material came from peripheral blood. These receptors originate from a woman aged 55-69 years with acute or convalescent COVID-19.

This clone has only a few counts. The CDR3 DNA reads TGTGCCAGCAGTTACCCGACAGGGATGGGTTCAAGCGAGCAGTACTTC. This encodes CASSYPTGMGSSEQYF. V and J are TRBV6-5 and TRBJ2-7, with TRBD1 matching over 7 bases. The CDR3 contains 16 residues. CDR1 MNHEY and CDR2 SVGAGI come from the germline V gene. With 2 bases clipped from V and 6 bases from J, the junction kept 13 bases outside the gene matches.

J is TRBJ1-2 and V is TRBV27; D remains unclear. Germline V CDR1 and CDR2: MNHEY, SMNVEV (reference sequence). The CDR3 has 14 amino acids. V lost 2 bases and J 4 bases, leaving 11 bases between the germline ends. The CDR3 DNA is TGTGCCAGCAGTTTAAAGCCGAGGGCCTATGGCTACACCTTC. Translating gives CASSLKPRAYGYTF.

The genes are TRBV5-5 and TRBJ2-6, with 9 bases fitting TRBD1. The CDR3 consists of 18 residues. CDR1 and CDR2 (germline): SGHKS, YYEKEE (reference sequence). The ends lost 4 bases at V and 3 bases at J; junction bases unmatched: 11. CDR3 sequence (DNA): TGTGCCAGCAGCCCGCGCCGGACAGGGGAGAGTGGGGCCAACGTCCTGACTTTC. As protein: CASSPRRTGESGANVLTF.

The V gene is TRBV7-2, the J gene TRBJ1-2; tentatively, D is TRBD1 (5 bases). CDR1 and CDR2 from the germline V gene are SGHTA and FQGNSA. V dropped 4 bases and J dropped 8 bases, with 20 bases sitting between them. The CDR3 totals 15 residues. The CDR3 sequence is CASSSTAGEGWGYTF. The CDR3 bases are TGTGCCAGCAGCTCCACCGCGGGGGAGGGATGGGGCTACACCTTC.

The V and J genes are TRBV2 and TRBJ1-2; possibly TRBD1 for D (5 bases). The germline gives CDR1 SNHLY, CDR2 FYNNEI. The CDR3 length is 15 residues. Trimming removed 4 bases from V and 4 bases from J, with 16 bases in between. The DNA of the CDR3 is TGTGCCAGCAGTGTTGACAGTACAAACCCCTATGGCTACACCTTC. This gives the protein CASSVDSTNPYGYTF.

This clone came up a few times. The chain employs TRBV3-1 (or the pseudogene TRBV3-2) and TRBJ2-3; 9 bases are a match to TRBD2. J lost 7 bases, V lost 10 bases, and 6 bases had no gene match. There are 12 residues in the CDR3. CDR1 is LGHDT and CDR2 is YNNKEL in the germline V gene (reference sequence). CDR3 sequence: CATRTSANTQYF. CDR3 coding DNA: TGTGCCACAAGGACTAGCGCAAATACGCAGTATTTT.

This chain connects TRBV10-1 to TRBJ1-6; 8 positions match TRBD1. The CDR3 covers 17 residues. Trimming removed 6 bases from V and 0 bases from J; junction bases left unmatched: 7. The germline V gene encodes CDR1 WNHNN and CDR2 SYGVQD (reference sequence). The CDR3 nucleotides are TGCGCCAGCAGCCCGACAGGGGAAAACTCCTATAATTCACCCCTCCACTTT. Translating gives CASSPTGENSYNSPLHF.

This clone showed up just a few times. The chain recombines TRBV6-5 with TRBJ1-1; 8 bases align to TRBD1. J gave up 4 bases and V 7 bases, and 11 bases lay outside the gene matches. This CDR3 has 15 residues. CDR1 and CDR2 from the germline V gene are MNHEY and SVGAGI. For the CDR3, the DNA is TGTGCCAGCATTCGACAGGGGTTCAGGGGCACTGAAGCTTTCTTT. Its protein product is CASIRQGFRGTEAFF.

CDR3 in DNA: TGTGCCAGCAGTTACTGGCAGGGTAGTGGCTACACCTTC. It encodes CASSYWQGSGYTF. The rearrangement uses TRBV6-5 and TRBJ1-2, with D possibly TRBD1 on 5 matching bases. The germline V and J ends were trimmed by 1 base and 7 bases, with 10 bases remaining between them. Germline lookup yields CDR1 MNHEY and CDR2 SVGAGI. The length of the CDR3 is 13 residues.

This clone has just one count. The chain recombines TRBV30 with TRBJ1-3; possible D gene TRBD1, 6 bases. V was trimmed by 1 base and J by 3 bases, leaving 10 bases between them. This CDR3 has 14 amino acids. Looked up from germline, CDR1 is GTSNPN and CDR2 is SVGIG (reference sequence). CDR3 amino acids: CAWSGGQVGNTIYF. The CDR3, as DNA: TGTGCCTGGAGTGGGGGGCAGGTTGGAAACACCATATATTTT.

J is TRBJ1-2 and V is TRBV19, with D tentatively TRBD1 (5 bases). V was pared by 7 bases and J by 5 bases, with 17 bases between. The CDR3 covers 14 residues. The germline CDR1 and CDR2 sequences are LNHDA and SQIVND (reference sequence). The CDR3 spells CASTPIAGLYGYTF. The CDR3 region has the DNA TGTGCCAGTACCCCCATTGCAGGGCTATATGGCTACACCTTC. Full variable domain (outside the CDR3, taken from reference TRBV19 and TRBJ1-2): DGGITQSPKYLFRKEGQNVTLSCEQNLNHDAMYWYRQDPGQGLRLIYYSQIVNDFQKGDIAEGYSVSREKKESFPLTVTSAQKNPTAFYLCASTPIAGLYGYTFGSGTRLTVV.

V is TRBV18 and J is TRBJ1-6, with 10 bases lining up with TRBD1. V lost 3 bases, J lost 10 bases, and 6 bases stayed unmatched. The CDR3 covers 15 residues. CDR1 is KGHSH and CDR2 is LQKENI in the germline V gene. CDR3 region: CASSPGTGVGSPLHF. Written as DNA, the CDR3 is TGTGCCAGCTCACCCGGGACAGGGGTCGGGTCACCCCTCCACTTT.

About this clone: Other DNA sequences from this sample encode an identical CDR3 as well. V usage is TRBV7-9 and J usage is TRBJ1-6, with D unresolved. This CDR3 region has 14 residues. Germline V gene sequence: CDR1 SEHNR, CDR2 FQNEAQ (reference sequence). Trimming removed 1 base from V and 7 bases from J, with 8 bases in between. CDR3 coding DNA: TGTGCCAGCAGCTTAGGCACAGCCAATTCACCCCTCCACTTT. It yields the protein CASSLGTANSPLHF.

The chain joins TRBV19 to TRBJ1-2; TRBD1 aligns across 8 bases. The ends lost 3 bases at V and 4 bases at J; junction bases unmatched: 10. Germline V gives CDR1 LNHDA, CDR2 SQIVND (reference sequence). The CDR3 length is 16 residues. For the CDR3, the DNA is TGTGCCAGTAGTATCGACGGGGGACAGGCGGGCTATGGCTACACCTTC. It yields the protein CASSIDGGQAGYGYTF.

This chain joins TRBV18 and TRBJ2-5; 12 bases map to TRBD1. CDR1 is KGHSH, CDR2 LQKENI, per germline. J was trimmed by 5 bases and V by 3 bases; bases with no gene match: 1. The CDR3 has 14 amino acids. This chain's CDR3 is CASSPGTGGETQYF. As DNA, the CDR3 is TGTGCCAGCTCACCCGGGACAGGGGGCGAGACCCAGTACTTC.

V and J are TRBV13 and TRBJ2-5; 12 bases align to TRBD2. Per germline, CDR1 PRHDT and CDR2 FYEKMQ (reference sequence). V dropped 4 bases and J dropped 5; count of bases not matched to a gene: 8. The CDR3 contains 16 residues. CDR3 residues: CASSSRLAGAGETQYF. The DNA of the CDR3 is TGTGCCAGCAGCTCCCGACTAGCGGGGGCCGGGGAGACCCAGTACTTC. The variable domain in full, with the rest retrieved from reference TRBV13 and TRBJ2-5, is AAGVIQSPRHLIKEKRETATLKCYPIPRHDTVYWYQQGPGQDPQFLISFYEKMQSDKGSIPDRFSAQQFSDYHSELNMSSLELGDSALYFCASSSRLAGAGETQYFGPGTRLLVL.

The chain employs TRBV5-5 and TRBJ1-1, with 7 bases that match TRBD1. The CDR3 is 17 residues long. The junction had 8 bases not matched to a gene; V was cut back by 0 bases and J by 0 bases. Germline V gene data show CDR1 as SGHKS and CDR2 as YYEKEE (reference sequence). In DNA form, the CDR3 reads TGTGCCAGCAGCTTGGGAATTAGGGACAGAGTGAACACTGAAGCTTTCTTT. It codes for CASSLGIRDRVNTEAFF.

A few counts support this clone. The V and J genes are TRBV6-4 and TRBJ1-2; 7 nucleotides line up with TRBD1. From germline, CDR1 is MRHNA and CDR2 SNTAGT. The CDR3 is 13 residues long. The J segment lost 7 bases and the V segment lost 3 bases, leaving 5 bases of the junction unmatched. The DNA for the CDR3 is TGTGCCAGCAGTGAGACAGGGATCGGTGGCTACACCTTC. Translation gives CASSETGIGGYTF.

In its sample, this clone was seen a few times. The rearrangement links TRBV7-9 to TRBJ2-1; 7 bases agree with TRBD2. V shed 1 base and J 6 bases; nucleotides not matched to a gene: 6. Germline CDR1 reads SEHNR; CDR2 reads FQNEAQ (reference sequence). This CDR3 is built from 15 residues. The DNA of the CDR3 is TGTGCCAGCAGCTTAGGTAGTGGGACTACCAATGAGCAGTTCTTC. It is translated as CASSLGSGTTNEQFF.

This clone was detected once. The chain combines TRBV10-3 with TRBJ2-2; TRBD2 is a possible D gene (5 bases). V was cut by 7 bases and J by 0 bases, with 12 bases left in between. The length of the CDR3 is 15 residues. CDR1 ENHRY and CDR2 SYGVKD come from the germline V gene. The DNA for the CDR3 is TGTGCCATCACCGACTATAACGCGAACACCGGGGAGCTGTTTTTT. This translates into CAITDYNANTGELFF.

Notes on this clone: This CDR3 is also generated by other DNA sequences in the sample. V gene TRBV28 combines with J gene TRBJ2-7, with a tentative D call TRBD1 (5 bases). The CDR3 is 14 amino acids. The germline gives CDR1 MDHEN, CDR2 SYDVKM. The V and J ends lost 1 base and 3 bases respectively, with 10 bases between them. The CDR3 here is CASSLFQGSYEQYF. The DNA for the CDR3 is TGTGCCAGCAGTTTATTCCAGGGCAGCTACGAGCAGTACTTC.

The V gene is TRBV24-1, the J gene TRBJ2-7, with TRBD2 identical over 8 bases. The trim removed 4 bases at V and 5 bases at J, leaving 15 bases unmatched. The CDR3 runs to 17 residues. Germline CDR1 KGHDR, CDR2 SFDVKD. The DNA of the CDR3 is TGTGCCACCAGTGAGATACCGGGACTAGGGATTAGTGACGAGCAGTACTTC. It encodes CATSEIPGLGISDEQYF.